The clone carrying this T cell receptor beta chain occurred a few times. Alongside a J-beta primer mix, a sample-barcoded 5' primer served in a second PCR lasting roughly 6 to 12 cycles. MiXCR was run by TCRdb on the 5' RACE reads, yielding one entry per CDR3 protein. The table shows more than 1,000,000 distinct CDR3 sequences, with under 30% occurring only once. The source of the sample is a study of blood T cells in healthy people across ages. This CDR3 comprises 14 residues. Unmatched junction bases numbered 4, after V lost 3 bases and J lost 3 bases. Germline-derived CDR1 and CDR2 are SGHTA and FQGNSA. In terms of origin and age, donors were healthy Caucasian individuals from Russia aged 6 to 90. Staff drew ten milliliters of peripheral blood from each donor. Researchers isolated at least 7 million PBMCs per sample. The same specimen was also included in a second study, on T cells of mothers and their children. This second study says: The TCR beta CDR3 read count exceeded 8.5 million for each mother and was 2.5 million to 3 million for each child.

This receptor was taken from a girl between 2 and 10 years old in good health. Source material: blood. The gene calls are TRBV7-2 and TRBJ2-5; 7 positions match TRBD2. CDR3 in amino acids: CASSFRLAEETQYF. As DNA, the CDR3 is TGTGCCAGCAGCTTTAGGCTAGCGGAAGAGACCCAGTACTTC.